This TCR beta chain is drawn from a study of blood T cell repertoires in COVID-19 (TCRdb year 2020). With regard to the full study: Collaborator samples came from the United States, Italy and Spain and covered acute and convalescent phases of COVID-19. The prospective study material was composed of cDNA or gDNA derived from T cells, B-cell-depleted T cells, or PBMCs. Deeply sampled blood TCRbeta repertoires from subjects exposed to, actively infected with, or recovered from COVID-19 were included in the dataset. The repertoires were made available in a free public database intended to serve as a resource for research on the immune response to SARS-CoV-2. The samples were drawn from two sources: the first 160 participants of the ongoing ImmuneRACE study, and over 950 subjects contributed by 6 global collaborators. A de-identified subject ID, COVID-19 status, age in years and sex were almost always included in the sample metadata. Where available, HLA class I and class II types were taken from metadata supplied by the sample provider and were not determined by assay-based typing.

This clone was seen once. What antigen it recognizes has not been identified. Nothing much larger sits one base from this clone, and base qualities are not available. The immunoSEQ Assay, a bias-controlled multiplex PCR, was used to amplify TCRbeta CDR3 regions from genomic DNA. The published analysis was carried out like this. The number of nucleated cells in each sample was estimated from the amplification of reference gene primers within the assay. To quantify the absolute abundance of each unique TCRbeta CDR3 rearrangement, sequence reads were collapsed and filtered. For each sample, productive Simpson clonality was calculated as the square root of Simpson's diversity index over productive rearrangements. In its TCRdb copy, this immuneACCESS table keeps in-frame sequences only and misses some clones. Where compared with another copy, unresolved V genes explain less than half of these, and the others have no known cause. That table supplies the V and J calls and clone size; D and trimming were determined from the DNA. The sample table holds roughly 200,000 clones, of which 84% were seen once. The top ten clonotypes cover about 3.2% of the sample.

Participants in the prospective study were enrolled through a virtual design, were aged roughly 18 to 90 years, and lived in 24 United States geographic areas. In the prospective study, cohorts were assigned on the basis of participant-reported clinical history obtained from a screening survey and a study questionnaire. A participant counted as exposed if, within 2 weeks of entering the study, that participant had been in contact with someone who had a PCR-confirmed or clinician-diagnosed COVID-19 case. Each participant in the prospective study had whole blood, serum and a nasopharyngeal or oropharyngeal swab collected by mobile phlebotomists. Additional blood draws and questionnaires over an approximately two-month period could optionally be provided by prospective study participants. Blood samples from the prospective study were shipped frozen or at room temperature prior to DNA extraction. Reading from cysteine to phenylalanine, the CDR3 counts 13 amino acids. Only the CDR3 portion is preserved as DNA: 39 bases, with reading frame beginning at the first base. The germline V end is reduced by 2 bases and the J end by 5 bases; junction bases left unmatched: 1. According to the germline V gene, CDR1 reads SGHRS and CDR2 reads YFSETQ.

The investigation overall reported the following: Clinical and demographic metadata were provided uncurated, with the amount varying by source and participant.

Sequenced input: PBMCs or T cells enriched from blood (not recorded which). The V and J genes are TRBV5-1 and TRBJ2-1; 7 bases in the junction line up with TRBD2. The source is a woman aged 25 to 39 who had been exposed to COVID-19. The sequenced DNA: TGCGCCAGCAGCTTCGGGGGGAACAATGAGCAGTTCTTC. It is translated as CASSFGGNNEQFF.